This T cell receptor beta chain was profiled in a study of Ad26.COV2.S vaccination and SARS-CoV-2 variants. Overall study: Donor was assigned to the Ad26.COV2.S arm of trial COV1001. Notes on the study in general: From the TCR breadth and depth analyses, total T cell responses may have been underestimated. Placebo recipients showed lower spike-specific TCR breadth than vaccinees.

Treatment defined: about 20 received Ad26.COV2.S at low or high dose, single or two shots; 5 received placebo; per-sample allocation not given. Repertoires come from day 63 after the first vaccine or placebo injection. This clone came up once. Its antigen is still unknown. Sequencing used immunoSEQ multiplex PCR; TCRdb keeps in-frame clones, though not all of them. The sample yields about 240,000 clones, roughly 90% seen once. V lost 0 bases to trimming and J lost 7 bases, with 9 bases between them. The CDR3 consists of 13 residues. The V gene's germline CDR1 is GTSNPN and CDR2 SVGIG (reference sequence).

V is TRBV30 and J is TRBJ2-2; D is unresolved. This sample comprised peripheral blood, obtained in a trial of Ad26.COV2.S vaccine versus placebo. This clonotype originated in a person between 18 and 65 years old who received the Ad26.COV2.S COVID-19 vaccine or a placebo. CDR3 DNA sequence: TGTGCCTGGAGTGTAGGGCCTCGCGGGGAGCTGTTTTTT. Translated, it gives CAWSVGPRGELFF.